The entry below describes one T cell receptor (beta chain). As yet, its antigen is unknown. This specimen comes from a study of glioma-infiltrating T cells after dendritic cell vaccination. Study findings and constraints: Higher TCR clonality did not directly relate to longer survival.

Time point described: after dendritic cell vaccination, including at tumor progression/relapse. Isocitrate dehydrogenase mutation was absent in all glioblastoma patients. Input was around 1.9 ug genomic DNA, or all available if less. The PCR used 60 V beta and 13 J beta primers. Produced via immunoSEQ multiplex PCR; TCRdb's table is partial and in-frame only. The table lists roughly 60,000 clones, about 89% of them singletons. V lost 2 bases to trimming and J lost 8 bases, with 13 bases between them. Germline V gene sequence: CDR1 SGHKS, CDR2 YYEKEE (reference sequence). This CDR3 is built from 14 residues.

This TCR was sampled from a human donor with glioblastoma. The sample in question was blood, obtained after dendritic cell vaccination. The chain joins TRBV5-5 to TRBJ2-2; D remains unclear. The CDR3 here is CASSLSQFPGELFF. CDR3 nucleotides: TGTGCCAGCAGCTTATCACAGTTTCCAGGGGAGCTGTTTTTT.